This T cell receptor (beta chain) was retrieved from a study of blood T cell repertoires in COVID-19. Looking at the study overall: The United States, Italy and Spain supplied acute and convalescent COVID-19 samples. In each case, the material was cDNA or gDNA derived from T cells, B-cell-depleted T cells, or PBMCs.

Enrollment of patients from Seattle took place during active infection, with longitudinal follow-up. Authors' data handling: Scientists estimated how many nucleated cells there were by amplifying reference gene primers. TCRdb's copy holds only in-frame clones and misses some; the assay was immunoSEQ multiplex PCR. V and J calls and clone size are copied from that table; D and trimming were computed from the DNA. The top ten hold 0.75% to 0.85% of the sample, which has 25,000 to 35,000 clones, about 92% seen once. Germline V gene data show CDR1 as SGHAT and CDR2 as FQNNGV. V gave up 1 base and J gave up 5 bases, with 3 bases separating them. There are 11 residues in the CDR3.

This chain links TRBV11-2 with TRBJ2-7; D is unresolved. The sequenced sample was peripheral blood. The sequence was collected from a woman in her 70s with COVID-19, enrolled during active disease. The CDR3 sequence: CASSLVNEQYF. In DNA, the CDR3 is TGTGCCAGCAGCTTAGTCAACGAGCAGTACTTC.